Only one count was recorded for the clone carrying this T cell receptor beta chain. In the authors' methods: Using reference gene primer amplification, nucleated cell counts were estimated. Sequencing was performed with immunoSEQ multiplex PCR; in TCRdb, only in-frame clones are kept and a portion is missing. V, J and clone size are those of that table, while D and trimming were read from the DNA. The data contain 95,000 to 100,000 clones, approximately 79% of them seen just once; the ten biggest clones take up 18%. The data derive from a study of blood T cell repertoires in COVID-19. At the level of the study: The cDNA or gDNA used as material had been derived from T cells, B-cell-depleted T cells, or PBMCs.

CDR1 is SEHNR and CDR2 is FQNEAQ in the germline V gene (reference sequence). With V trimmed by 5 bases and J by 5 bases, 12 bases remained unmatched. The CDR3 has 15 residues. The rearrangement uses TRBV7-9 and TRBJ2-7, with TRBD1 identical over 7 bases. This clonotype was sampled from a woman older than 75 with active or convalescent COVID-19. The sample taken for sequencing was peripheral blood. CDR3 DNA: TGTGCCAGCAGCCCCAGGACAGGCTTCATGAACGAGCAGTACTTC. This sequence encodes CASSPRTGFMNEQYF.